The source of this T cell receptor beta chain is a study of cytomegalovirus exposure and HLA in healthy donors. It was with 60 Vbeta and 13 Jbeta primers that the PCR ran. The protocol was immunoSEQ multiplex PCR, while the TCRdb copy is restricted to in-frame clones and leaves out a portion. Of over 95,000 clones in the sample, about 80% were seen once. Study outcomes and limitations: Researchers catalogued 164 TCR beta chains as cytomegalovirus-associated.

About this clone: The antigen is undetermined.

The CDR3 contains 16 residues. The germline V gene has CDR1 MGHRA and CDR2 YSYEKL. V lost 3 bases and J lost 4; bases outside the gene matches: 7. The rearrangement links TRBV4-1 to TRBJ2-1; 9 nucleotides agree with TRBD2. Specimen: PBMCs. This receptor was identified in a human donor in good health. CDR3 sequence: CASSQMLAGSYNEQFF. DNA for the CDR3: TGCGCCAGCAGCCAGATGCTAGCGGGGTCATACAATGAGCAGTTCTTC.